The entry below gives a single T cell receptor beta chain sequence along with its context. Its target is unknown. TCRdb re-derived calls from the RT-PCR reads in MiXCR, one entry per CDR3 protein. In the table there are 700,000 to 800,000 distinct CDR3 sequences, 15% to 20% of which are singletons. This sample was taken from a study of response to subunit inactivated influenza vaccine. General study findings and limits: The authors suggested that few new T cells are recruited per seasonal influenza vaccination.

V was shortened by 7 bases and J by 6 bases, with 16 bases between the two germline ends. Germline CDR1 SNHLY, CDR2 FYNNEI. The CDR3 is 13 residues long. The sequence came from a man between 50 and 59 years old who received an inactivated influenza vaccine. This material consisted of PBMCs from blood, taken about 5 days after vaccination. The rearrangement uses TRBV2 and TRBJ2-7, with D possibly matching TRBD2 (5 bases). The CDR3 sequence is CASNERTSREQYF. The CDR3 region has the DNA TGTGCCAGCAATGAGCGGACCTCCCGCGAGCAGTACTTC.